A single sample gave rise to the 10 T cell receptor beta chains below, sequenced in a study of vaccination effects on CD4 cells after COVID-19. Prior to sequencing, the ViraFEST assay stimulated PBMC with viral peptide pools, which expanded the antigen-specific CD4+ T cells. Researchers isolated CD4+ T cells once less than twelve days of culture had elapsed. Using immunoSEQ multiplex PCR, the repertoire was profiled, and TCRdb retains in-frame clones only, with some absent. The sample consists of 50,000 or so clones, 80% of them appearing once. No antigen has been assigned to these receptors. The sample was CD4+ T cells from PBMCs cultured with HCoV-229E spike peptides, taken before COVID-19 vaccination. The receptor source for this set is a human donor who received a COVID-19 vaccine.

This rearrangement joins TRBV11-2 to TRBJ1-1; no clear D. The germline V gene has CDR1 SGHAT and CDR2 FQNNGV. Trimming cost V 0 bases and J 0 bases, with 8 bases left between them. The CDR3 sequence is 15 residues long. CDR3: CASSLDLAVNTEAFF. The CDR3, as DNA: TGTGCCAGCAGCTTAGATCTGGCGGTGAACACTGAAGCTTTCTTT.

The rearrangement uses TRBV5-1 and TRBJ2-5, with D possibly TRBD1 on 6 matching bases. Trimming took 4 bases from V and 4 from J, leaving 11 bases between them. Looked up from germline, CDR1 is SGHRS and CDR2 is YFSETQ. The CDR3 contains 13 residues. The chain's CDR3 is CASSHRDPETQYF. The DNA of the CDR3 is TGCGCCAGCAGCCACAGGGACCCAGAGACCCAGTACTTC.

The chain joins TRBV9 to TRBJ2-2; 9 positions agree with TRBD1. The CDR3 runs to 15 residues. The V gene's germline CDR1 is SGDLS and CDR2 YYNGEE. V shed 2 bases, J shed 6 bases, and the junction held 5 bases outside the gene matches. CDR3 nucleotide sequence: TGTGCCAGCAGCGTGGCCGGACAGGGGTCCGGGGAGCTGTTTTTT. It translates to CASSVAGQGSGELFF.

The chain links TRBV6-5 to TRBJ2-7; no clear D gene. Trimming removed 0 bases from V and 4 bases from J, with 13 bases in between. Germline lookup yields CDR1 MNHEY and CDR2 SVGAGI. This CDR3 spans 15 amino acids. The CDR3 loop reads CASSYSNGLPYEQYV. The CDR3 DNA sequence: TGTGCCAGCAGTTACTCGAACGGGCTTCCTTACGAGCAGTACGTC.

V gene TRBV5-1 combines with J gene TRBJ2-1; D possibly corresponds to TRBD1 (5 bases). This CDR3 spans 14 amino acids. Germline V gene sequence: CDR1 SGHRS, CDR2 YFSETQ. Deletions cut 0 bases from V and 12 bases from J, with 16 bases between. CDR3 in DNA: TGCGCCAGCAGCTTGGAGGCGTGGGGCCCACCGCAGTTCTTC. Protein sequence: CASSLEAWGPPQFF.

The chain employs TRBV9 and TRBJ1-2; the D gene is possibly TRBD1 (5 bases). The germline V gene has CDR1 SGDLS and CDR2 YYNGEE. V lost 6 bases, J lost 4 bases, and 19 bases lay in between. This CDR3 is 15 amino acids long. The CDR3 nucleotides read TGTGCCAGCACCCCAAGGTGGGGGACTGGCTATGGCTACACCTTC. Translation gives CASTPRWGTGYGYTF.

This rearrangement joins TRBV19 to TRBJ2-2, with D possibly TRBD2 on 7 matching bases. The germline V gene encodes CDR1 LNHDA and CDR2 SQIVND (reference sequence). Trimming shortened V by 5 bases and J by 2 bases, and 12 bases separated the two germline ends. This CDR3 is 15 amino acids long. In DNA, the CDR3 is TGTGCCAGTAGTGTAGGGGGGGTTAACACCGGGGAGCTGTTTTTT. Protein: CASSVGGVNTGELFF.

This clone was observed a few times. The rearrangement links TRBV19 to TRBJ1-5, with 7 bases fitting TRBD1. The J segment lost 3 bases and the V segment lost 5 bases, leaving 7 bases of the junction unmatched. The CDR3 spans 15 residues. Germline V gene data show CDR1 as LNHDA and CDR2 as SQIVND (reference sequence). The CDR3: CASSRDSLNNQPQHF. The DNA of the CDR3 is TGTGCCAGTAGTCGGGACAGCTTAAACAATCAGCCCCAGCATTTT.

The V gene is TRBV5-1, the J gene TRBJ2-3, with D uncertain. Trimming cost V 0 bases and J 1 base, with 12 bases left between them. Germline V gene lookup returns CDR1 SGHRS and CDR2 YFSETQ. The CDR3 is 16 residues long. This CDR3 is CASSLGGQAGTDTQYF. The CDR3 bases are TGCGCCAGCAGCTTGGGTGGCCAAGCAGGCACAGATACGCAGTATTTT.

The chain has TRBV9 and TRBJ2-5; 7 bases fit TRBD1. The CDR3 consists of 13 residues. V lost 2 bases to trimming and J lost 3 bases; unmatched junction nucleotides: 1. The germline V gene has CDR1 SGDLS and CDR2 YYNGEE. This CDR3 reads CASSVGTEETQYF. The CDR3 DNA is TGTGCCAGCAGCGTTGGGACAGAAGAGACCCAGTACTTC.